Below, 17 T cell receptor beta chains from the same sample are listed, as sequenced in a study of blood T cell repertoires in COVID-19. Assay: immunoSEQ multiplex PCR; the TCRdb copy retains only in-frame clones and omits some. This table holds approximately 250,000 clones, around 83% found once. The source material was peripheral blood. The receptors stem from a woman aged 50 to 60 with acute or convalescent COVID-19.

V and J are TRBV7-2 and TRBJ1-3; D gene ambiguous. The CDR3 extends over 14 amino acids. Trimming took 6 bases from V and 1 from J, leaving 10 bases between them. Germline CDR1 SGHTA, CDR2 FQGNSA. The CDR3 is CASSFGVSGNTIYF. In nucleotides, the CDR3 is TGTGCCAGCAGTTTCGGGGTATCTGGAAACACCATATATTTT.

This clone was recorded once. In nucleotides, the CDR3 is TGTGCCAGCGGATTTTATACAGGGATCGCAACTAATGAAAAACTGTTTTTT. Translated, it gives CASGFYTGIATNEKLFF. J is TRBJ1-4 and V is TRBV4-2; D may be TRBD1 (6 bases). Germline V lookup: CDR1 LGHNA, CDR2 YNFKEQ. The CDR3 is made up of 17 amino acids. The V gene lost 8 bases and the J gene lost 0 bases, with 19 bases spanning the gap.

This chain uses TRBV19 with TRBJ2-7, with 8 nucleotides matching TRBD1. CDR3 length: 16 amino acids. V was pared by 1 base and J by 5 bases, with 10 bases of the junction left unmatched. CDR1 is LNHDA and CDR2 is SQIVND in the germline V gene (reference sequence). The CDR3 is CASSIAMTGVVHEQYF. The CDR3 nucleotides read TGTGCCAGTAGTATAGCGATGACAGGGGTCGTCCACGAGCAGTACTTC.

The J gene is TRBJ2-1, the V gene TRBV24-1; D ambiguous. CDR1 and CDR2 (germline): KGHDR, SFDVKD. The CDR3 contains 14 residues. The germline V and J ends were trimmed by 3 bases and 4 bases, with 9 bases remaining between them. The CDR3 sequence: CATSDTGRYNEQFF. DNA of the CDR3: TGTGCCACCAGTGATACTGGGCGTTACAATGAGCAGTTCTTC.

The chain joins TRBV4-2 to TRBJ1-5; TRBD1 is a possible D gene (5 bases). Germline CDR1 LGHNA, CDR2 YNFKEQ. The CDR3 totals 17 residues. Trimming cost V 0 bases and J 2 bases, with 14 bases left between them. Here the CDR3 reads CASSQDRVAEGNQPQHF. In DNA form, the CDR3 reads TGTGCCAGCAGCCAAGACAGGGTGGCCGAGGGCAATCAGCCCCAGCATTTT.

The CDR3 nucleotides read TGTGCCAGCAGTACCGGGACAAACTATGGCTACACCTTC. Translating gives CASSTGTNYGYTF. The genes are TRBV6-5 and TRBJ1-2; D is possibly TRBD1 (6 bases). CDR3 length: 13 amino acids. Between the trimmed V and J ends, which lost 5 bases and 2 bases, there was a span of 9 bases. Looked up from germline, CDR1 is MNHEY and CDR2 is SVGAGI.

V usage is TRBV19 and J usage is TRBJ2-1; a weak D match, TRBD1 (5 bases). This CDR3 region has 15 residues. V lost 0 bases and J lost 6, with 12 bases in between. Germline assignment: CDR1 LNHDA and CDR2 SQIVND (reference sequence). CDR3 DNA sequence: TGTGCCAGTAGTATAGATCTGCCAGGGCCCAATGAGCAGTTCTTC. Protein: CASSIDLPGPNEQFF.

The chain couples TRBV29-1 to TRBJ1-2, with D possibly TRBD1 on 6 matching bases. CDR3 length: 11 amino acids. V was pared by 7 bases and J by 6 bases, with 12 bases between. Germline CDR1 reads SQVTM; CDR2 reads ANQGSEA. CDR3 sequence reads: CSDLRQDGYTF. CDR3 coding DNA: TGCAGCGACCTTCGACAGGATGGCTACACCTTC. The whole variable domain, remainder taken from reference TRBV29-1 and TRBJ1-2, is SAVISQKPSRDICQRGTSLTIQCQVDSQVTMMFWYRQQPGQSLTLIATANQGSEATYESGFVIDKFPISRPNLTFSTLTVSNMSPEDSSIYLCSDLRQDGYTFGSGTRLTVV.

V gene TRBV2 combines with J gene TRBJ2-2; D remains unclear. The CDR3 runs to 12 residues. The germline CDR1 and CDR2 sequences are SNHLY and FYNNEI. V was shortened by 7 bases and J by 7 bases, with 10 bases between the two germline ends. The CDR3 region has the DNA TGTGCCAGCATACATTTCAACGGGGAGCTGTTTTTT. As protein: CASIHFNGELFF.

The chain employs TRBV5-1 and TRBJ2-1, with a tentative D call TRBD1 (5 bases). The CDR3 sequence is 11 residues long. Germline values: CDR1 SGHRS, CDR2 YFSETQ. Between the trimmed V and J ends, which lost 7 bases and 5 bases, there was a span of 7 bases. The CDR3 DNA follows: TGCGCCAGCCAGGGTAACAATGAGCAGTTCTTC. It yields the protein CASQGNNEQFF.

CDR3 sequence: CASSRNLLAGDTDTQYF. In nucleotides, the CDR3 is TGTGCCAGTAGCCGGAATTTGCTAGCGGGGGACACAGATACGCAGTATTTT. The chain combines TRBV19 with TRBJ2-3; 10 nucleotides agree with TRBD2. Per the germline V gene, CDR1 is LNHDA and CDR2 is SQIVND (reference sequence). The V segment lost 6 bases and the J segment 2 bases; nucleotides outside the gene matches: 11. CDR3 length: 17 residues.

The V and J genes are TRBV4-1 and TRBJ2-7; 7 bases map to TRBD1. Looked up from germline, CDR1 is MGHRA and CDR2 is YSYEKL. The junction had 3 bases not matched to a gene; V was cut back by 3 bases and J by 4 bases. The CDR3 runs 13 residues. The CDR3 nucleotides read TGCGCCAGCAGCCATTCCAGGGGGTACGAGCAGTACTTC. Amino acid sequence: CASSHSRGYEQYF.

This rearrangement joins TRBV4-3 to TRBJ2-7; maybe TRBD1 (5 bases). The V gene lost 0 bases and the J gene lost 4 bases, with 7 bases spanning the gap. The CDR3 is 13 residues long. Germline values: CDR1 LGHNA, CDR2 YSLEER. CDR3 region: CASSQENRYEQYF. CDR3 nucleotides: TGCGCCAGCAGCCAAGAAAACAGGTACGAGCAGTACTTC.

This chain links TRBV19 with TRBJ1-2; D perhaps matches TRBD1 (6 bases). Trimming took off 7 bases at V and 4 bases at J, with 16 bases between the two ends. Per germline, CDR1 LNHDA and CDR2 SQIVND (reference sequence). The CDR3 runs 14 residues. The CDR3 nucleotides read TGTGCCAGTAAGAAGGACAGTTACTCCTATGGCTACACCTTC. Protein product: CASKKDSYSYGYTF.

This clone was observed once. The chain couples TRBV7-2 to TRBJ2-6, with D unclear. This CDR3 contains 15 residues. Germline CDR1 SGHTA, CDR2 FQGNSA. Trimming took 2 bases from V and 0 from J, leaving 5 bases between them. The CDR3 region is CASSLFISGANVLTF. The DNA of the CDR3 is TGTGCCAGCAGCTTATTCATCTCTGGGGCCAACGTCCTGACTTTC. Full variable domain (remainder filled in from reference TRBV7-2 and TRBJ2-6): GAGVSQSPSNKVTEKGKDVELRCDPISGHTALYWYRQSLGQGLEFLIYFQGNSAPDKSGLPSDRFSAERTGGSVSTLTIQRTQQEDSAVYLCASSLFISGANVLTFGAGSRLTVL.

CDR3 loop: CASSNPSGVTNYGYTF. The CDR3 region has the DNA TGTGCCAGCAGCAACCCCTCCGGGGTTACTAACTATGGCTACACCTTC. V and J are TRBV28 and TRBJ1-2; D is ambiguous. The ends were cut back, 6 bases at V and 0 bases at J, with 17 bases in the middle. Germline CDR1 MDHEN, CDR2 SYDVKM. The length of the CDR3 is 16 residues.

The chain is built from TRBV25-1 and TRBJ2-7; a possible D gene is TRBD1 (5 bases). Trimming shortened V by 6 bases and J by 0 bases, and 15 bases separated the two germline ends. The length of the CDR3 is 15 residues. Germline CDR1 is MGHDK and CDR2 is SYGVNS. In DNA, the CDR3 is TGTGCCAGCAGACGCACAGGCGTTAGCTCCTACGAGCAGTACTTC. Translated: CASRRTGVSSYEQYF.